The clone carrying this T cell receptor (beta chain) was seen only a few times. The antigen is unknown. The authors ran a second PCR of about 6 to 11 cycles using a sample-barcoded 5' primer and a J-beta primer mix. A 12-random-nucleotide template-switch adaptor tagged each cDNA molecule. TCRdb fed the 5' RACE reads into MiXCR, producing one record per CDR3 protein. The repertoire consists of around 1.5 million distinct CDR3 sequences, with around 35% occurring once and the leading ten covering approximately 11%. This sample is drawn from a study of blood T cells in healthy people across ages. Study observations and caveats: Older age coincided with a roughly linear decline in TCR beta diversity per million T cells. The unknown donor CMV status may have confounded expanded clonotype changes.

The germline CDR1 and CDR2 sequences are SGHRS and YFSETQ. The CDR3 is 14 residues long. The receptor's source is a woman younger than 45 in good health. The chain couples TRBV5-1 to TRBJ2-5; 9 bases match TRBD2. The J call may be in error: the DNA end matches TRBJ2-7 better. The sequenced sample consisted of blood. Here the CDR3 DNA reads TGCGCCAGCAGCTTGGTTTCTAGCGGGAACGAGCAGTACTTC. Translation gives CASSLVSSGNEQYF.